The entry that follows covers one TCR beta chain sequence. The data belong to a study of cytomegalovirus exposure and HLA in healthy donors. The method was immunoSEQ multiplex PCR; TCRdb's version includes in-frame clones alone and lacks a portion of them. This table has about 360,000 clones, 86% appearing once. The CDR3 is made up of 12 amino acids. Germline values: CDR1 GTSNPN, CDR2 SVGIG (reference sequence). Trimming took 1 base from V and 8 from J, leaving 11 bases between them. The TCR sequence derives from a woman aged 18-29 years in good health and CMV-seronegative. The rearrangement uses TRBV30 and TRBJ1-2; perhaps TRBD1 as D (5 bases). The material sequenced was PBMCs. CDR3: CAWSGQSRGYTF. The CDR3 DNA is TGTGCCTGGAGTGGACAGTCGAGGGGCTACACCTTC.